Sequencing of this T cell receptor beta chain was carried out in a study of neoadjuvant anti-PD-1 for oral cavity cancer. In the study overall: Non-progressing patients received a fourth nivolumab dose near day 43, then surgery on days 50-56.

Trimming cost V 5 bases and J 0 bases, with 12 bases left between them. The CDR3 is 15 residues long. Per the germline V gene, CDR1 is SGHVS and CDR2 is FQNEAQ. Patients had HPV-negative, locally advanced oral cavity squamous cell carcinoma. Sequencing used immunoSEQ multiplex PCR; TCRdb keeps in-frame clones, though not all of them. Among about 15,000 clones, 55% to 80% were seen once, and the ten largest hold around 2%. Points on this clone: Its antigen is as yet unknown.

Study results and limitations: Only a few patients per response group were TCR-analyzed; validation needed.

This material consisted of PBMCs, taken before nivolumab (anti-PD-1) treatment. This chain links TRBV7-8 with TRBJ2-3; weak D call: TRBD1 (5 bases). The source is a person between 40 and 85 years old with oral cavity squamous cell carcinoma. The CDR3 nucleotides read TGTGCCAGCAGCCAAACGACAGCAAGCACAGATACGCAGTATTTT. It specifies CASSQTTASTDTQYF.